This entry lists 22 T cell receptor beta chains sequenced from one sample in a study of shared clonotypes between healthy human individuals (TCRdb year 2020). Receptor amplification or capture employed the immunoSEQ multiplex PCR assay. TCRdb carries this immuneACCESS record with in-frame sequences only. Its versions omit some clonotypes, under half of them owing to an unresolved V gene in the studies checked, with the rest unexplained. This sample is represented by about 1.5 million clones; 95% to 99% of them were singletons. 0.4% to 0.55% of the sample goes to the ten largest clones. Sequences were obtained from naive CD4+ T cells sorted from blood. Reading the label with the study, this specimen's cell subset or site is: CD45RA+ positively selected. The receptors originated from a man in his thirties or forties in good health.

Concerning this clone: Compared with germline, one end of the junction differs, possibly owing to a read error. This sequence joins TRBV5-5 and TRBJ2-3; no firm D call. The CDR3 is made up of 15 amino acids. CDR1 and CDR2 from the germline V gene are SGHKS and YYEKEE (reference sequence). CDR3 nucleotide sequence: TGTGCCAGCAGTTTGGGTCCGATGGGCACAGATACGCAGTATTTT. Amino acid sequence: CASSLGPMGTDTQYF. Complete variable domain (other parts from reference TRBV5-5 and TRBJ2-3): DAGVTQSPTHLIKTRGQQVTLRCSPISGHKSVSWYQQVLGQGPQFIFQYYEKEERGRGNFPDRFSARQFPNYSSELNVNALLLGDSALYLCASSLGPMGTDTQYFGPGTRLTVL.

The chain recombines TRBV7-2 with TRBJ1-2; D uncertain. The germline gives CDR1 SGHTA, CDR2 FQGNSA. CDR3 size: 18 residues. The V end was cut by 5 bases, the J end by 3 bases, with 25 bases between. CDR3 residues: CASSQPPGSSVQYYGYTF. The CDR3 region has the DNA TGTGCCAGCAGCCAACCGCCCGGGTCATCGGTCCAATACTATGGCTACACCTTC.

The chain recombines TRBV19 with TRBJ2-7; 7 bases are shared with TRBD2. Germline V gene sequence: CDR1 LNHDA, CDR2 SQIVND (reference sequence). Trimming cost V 6 bases and J 0 bases; bases outside gene matches: 20. The CDR3 is 19 residues long. The CDR3 nucleotides read TGTGCCAGTAGCACCCAAGGGAGAAGAGCGGGAATGAGCTCCTACGAGCAGTACTTC. Residues: CASSTQGRRAGMSSYEQYF.

CDR3 coding DNA: TGTGCCATCAGTCCGGGACTAGACGTCTCCGAGCAGTACTTC. It encodes CAISPGLDVSEQYF. This chain uses TRBV10-3 with TRBJ2-7; 8 nucleotides align to TRBD2. CDR3 length: 14 amino acids. Germline CDR1 and CDR2: ENHRY and SYGVKD. Losses at the gene ends were 5 bases for V and 6 bases for J; bases not matched to a gene: 9.

The chain recombines TRBV18 with TRBJ1-1, with D tentatively TRBD1 (6 bases). The CDR3 extends over 14 amino acids. Germline-derived CDR1 and CDR2 are KGHSH and LQKENI. With 3 bases removed from V and 2 bases from J, the gap between germline ends came to 10 bases. CDR3 region: CASSPLQGNTEAFF. The CDR3 DNA reads TGTGCCAGCTCACCCCTACAGGGTAACACTGAAGCTTTCTTT.

The V gene is TRBV18, the J gene TRBJ2-6; D possibly corresponds to TRBD1 (6 bases). CDR3 length equals 15 residues. The V gene's germline CDR1 is KGHSH and CDR2 LQKENI. The ends were cut back, 3 bases at V and 3 bases at J, with 9 bases in the middle. CDR3 protein: CASSPTRGGANVLTF. The CDR3 DNA sequence: TGTGCCAGCTCACCGACCAGGGGTGGGGCCAACGTCCTGACTTTC. The whole variable domain, filled in from reference TRBV18 and TRBJ2-6, reads NAGVMQNPRHLVRRRGQEARLRCSPMKGHSHVYWYRQLPEEGLKFMVYLQKENIIDESGMPKERFSAEFPKEGPSILRIQQVVRGDSAAYFCASSPTRGGANVLTFGAGSRLTVL.

This chain connects TRBV5-1 to TRBJ2-3, with TRBD2 identical over 8 bases. Germline V CDR1 and CDR2: SGHRS, YFSETQ. With 2 bases clipped from V and 0 bases from J, the junction kept 11 bases outside the gene matches. The CDR3 runs to 18 residues. The chain's CDR3 is CASSFGPGLAPSTDTQYF. CDR3 nucleotide sequence: TGCGCCAGCAGCTTTGGTCCAGGACTAGCCCCTAGCACAGATACGCAGTATTTT.

V usage is TRBV28 and J usage is TRBJ2-7; D is unclear. Trimming shortened V by 10 bases and J by 4 bases, and 11 bases separated the two germline ends. Per the germline V gene, CDR1 is MDHEN and CDR2 is SYDVKM. The CDR3 sequence is 11 residues long. The CDR3 nucleotides are TGTGCCACCAAACATGTTTACGAGCAGTACTTC. Protein sequence: CATKHVYEQYF.

This chain joins TRBV19 and TRBJ1-2, with 8 positions matching TRBD1. Germline CDR1 is LNHDA and CDR2 is SQIVND (reference sequence). The trim removed 3 bases at V and 3 bases at J, leaving 15 bases unmatched. The CDR3 spans 18 residues. The CDR3 DNA sequence: TGTGCCAGTAGTATGGGCCCCGGCGGGACAGGCCCCCACTATGGCTACACCTTC. This encodes CASSMGPGGTGPHYGYTF.

The chain links TRBV4-3 to TRBJ2-1; 8 bases match TRBD1. The CDR3 is 15 amino acids. The V segment lost 2 bases and the J segment 7 bases; nucleotides outside the gene matches: 7. CDR1 and CDR2 from the germline V gene are LGHNA and YSLEER. The CDR3 reads CASSQQGAHRNEQFF. CDR3 bases: TGCGCCAGCAGCCAACAGGGGGCGCATCGGAATGAGCAGTTCTTC.

The CDR3 DNA reads as TGTGCCAGCAGTTACTCATCCCACTACGAGCAGTACTTC. It is translated as CASSYSSHYEQYF. V and J are TRBV6-5 and TRBJ2-7; D is uncertain. CDR3 length: 13 residues. Germline lookup yields CDR1 MNHEY and CDR2 SVGAGI. V lost 0 bases and J 3 bases, leaving 6 bases between the germline ends.

The V call is TRBV27, the J call TRBJ2-5; TRBD1 or TRBD2 may be the D gene (9 bases each). The CDR3 runs to 18 residues. CDR1 and CDR2 from the germline V gene are MNHEY and SMNVEV (reference sequence). The ends were cut back, 6 bases at V and 5 bases at J, with 28 bases in the middle. Here the CDR3 DNA reads TGTGCCAGCAGGCTGGGACAGGGTTCTAGCGGGAACCCGGAGACCCAGTACTTC. It yields the protein CASRLGQGSSGNPETQYF.

The rearrangement links TRBV6-5 to TRBJ1-3; TRBD1 is a possible D gene (6 bases). Germline V gene data show CDR1 as MNHEY and CDR2 as SVGAGI. The CDR3 is made up of 16 amino acids. Trimming removed 0 bases from V and 7 bases from J, with 16 bases in between. CDR3 protein: CASSYSRGGLGNTIYF. The DNA of the CDR3 is TGTGCCAGCAGTTACTCGAGAGGGGGATTAGGTAACACCATATATTTT.

This chain joins TRBV11-2 and TRBJ2-1; the match to TRBD2 covers 8 bases. The length of the CDR3 is 18 residues. V shed 6 bases and J 9 bases; nucleotides not matched to a gene: 22. CDR1 and CDR2 (germline): SGHAT, FQNNGV. The CDR3 sequence: CASSRGRAGVDLESEQFF. The CDR3 nucleotides read TGTGCCAGCAGTCGGGGGAGAGCGGGAGTGGACCTGGAGAGTGAGCAGTTCTTC. Based on the CDR3 plus reference TRBV11-2 and TRBJ2-1, the full variable domain is EAGVAQSPRYKIIEKRQSVAFWCNPISGHATLYWYQQILGQGPKLLIQFQNNGVVDDSQLPKDRFSAERLKGVDSTLKIQPAKLEDSAVYLCASSRGRAGVDLESEQFFGPGTRLTVL.

The chain employs TRBV18 and TRBJ2-7; 11 positions agree with TRBD2. V shed 4 bases and J 2 bases; nucleotides not matched to a gene: 10. Germline-derived CDR1 and CDR2 are KGHSH and LQKENI. CDR3 size: 17 residues. The CDR3 here is CASSLATSGTLPYEQYF. Written as DNA, the CDR3 is TGTGCCAGCTCACTTGCGACTAGCGGGACCCTTCCCTACGAGCAGTACTTC. Full variable domain (rest looked up from reference TRBV18 and TRBJ2-7): NAGVMQNPRHLVRRRGQEARLRCSPMKGHSHVYWYRQLPEEGLKFMVYLQKENIIDESGMPKERFSAEFPKEGPSILRIQQVVRGDSAAYFCASSLATSGTLPYEQYFGPGTRLTVT.

The chain joins TRBV20-1 to TRBJ1-2; no definite D call. V was cut by 6 bases and J by 4 bases, with 6 bases left in between. Per the germline V gene, CDR1 is DFQATT and CDR2 is SNEGSKA (reference sequence). This CDR3 comprises 10 residues. The CDR3 DNA sequence: TGCAGTGCCCCAGTCTATGGCTACACCTTC. Amino acid sequence: CSAPVYGYTF.

As to this clone: In the same sample, other DNA sequences code for this CDR3. The V gene is TRBV5-1, the J gene TRBJ2-1, with D possibly TRBD2 on 6 matching bases. CDR3 size: 16 residues. Trimming cost V 1 base and J 0 bases, with 11 bases left between them. Germline CDR1 reads SGHRS; CDR2 reads YFSETQ. The CDR3 sequence: CASSLIGGSSYNEQFF. CDR3 DNA sequence: TGCGCCAGCAGCTTGATCGGGGGTAGCTCCTACAATGAGCAGTTCTTC. Filled out from reference TRBV5-1 and TRBJ2-1, the complete variable domain reads KAGVTQTPRYLIKTRGQQVTLSCSPISGHRSVSWYQQTPGQGLQFLFEYFSETQRNKGNFPGRFSGRQFSNSRSEMNVSTLELGDSALYLCASSLIGGSSYNEQFFGPGTRLTVL.

The V gene is TRBV18, the J gene TRBJ2-5; 8 bases are shared with TRBD2. Trimming removed 1 base from V and 0 bases from J; junction bases left unmatched: 7. This CDR3 spans 17 amino acids. The germline V gene encodes CDR1 KGHSH and CDR2 LQKENI. In nucleotides, the CDR3 is TGTGCCAGCTCACCACTCGGACTAGCTGAGTACCAAGAGACCCAGTACTTC. Residues: CASSPLGLAEYQETQYF.

The chain employs TRBV5-6 and TRBJ2-5; TRBD2 matches at 11 bases. V shed 0 bases and J 3 bases; nucleotides not matched to a gene: 4. This CDR3 contains 16 residues. Looked up from germline, CDR1 is SGHDT and CDR2 is YYEEEE. CDR3 residues: CASSLGLAGGEETQYF. CDR3 coding DNA: TGTGCCAGCAGCTTGGGTCTAGCGGGAGGTGAAGAGACCCAGTACTTC.

This sequence joins TRBV7-9 and TRBJ2-2; a weak D match, TRBD1 (6 bases). The length of the CDR3 is 16 residues. Germline CDR1 and CDR2: SEHNR and FQNEAQ (reference sequence). The germline V and J ends were trimmed by 2 bases and 2 bases, with 12 bases remaining between them. DNA for the CDR3: TGTGCCAGCAGCTTACTCCCCAGGGGAAACACCGGGGAGCTGTTTTTT. Its translation: CASSLLPRGNTGELFF.

The V gene is TRBV5-4, the J gene TRBJ2-1, with 15 bases aligning to TRBD2. Germline V gene data show CDR1 as SGHNT and CDR2 as YYREEE (reference sequence). V was pared by 0 bases and J by 4 bases, with 5 bases of the junction left unmatched. The CDR3 is 18 residues long. The chain's CDR3 is CASSLGGGLAGGYNEQFF. For the CDR3, the DNA is TGTGCCAGCAGCTTGGGGGGCGGACTAGCGGGAGGGTACAATGAGCAGTTCTTC.

This clone was seen once. The rearrangement joins TRBV6-1 to TRBJ2-7; D may be TRBD1 (6 bases). The V and J ends lost 0 bases and 3 bases respectively, with 9 bases between them. This CDR3 has 14 amino acids. Germline lookup yields CDR1 MNHNS and CDR2 SASEGT. CDR3 protein: CASSEAQGRYEQYF. The DNA for the CDR3 is TGTGCCAGCAGTGAAGCACAGGGTCGCTACGAGCAGTACTTC.